A selection of T cell receptor beta chains follows, all from one sample in a study of blood T cell repertoires in COVID-19. Profiling relied on immunoSEQ multiplex PCR, and the TCRdb table lists in-frame clones only, not all of them. The sample has approximately 90,000 clones, over 75% seen once. The sequenced sample was peripheral blood. Source of these receptors: a man in his sixties with acute or convalescent COVID-19. The CDR3 runs from the conserved cysteine through the conserved F or W. The D gene is left open where the match is weak. The size field is filled for only some rows; it gives once, few, many or a size class.

clone size	D gene	V gene	J gene	CDR3 protein	CDR3 DNA
.	.	TRBV6-5	TRBJ1-2	CASSIVGGSNYGYTF	TGTGCCAGCAGTATAGTGGGGGGTTCTAACTATGGCTACACCTTC
.	.	TRBV7-3	TRBJ2-3	CASSSPPRYRDTQYF	TGTGCCAGCAGCTCCCCCCCCAGGTACAGGGATACGCAGTATTTT
.	TRBD2	TRBV9	TRBJ2-2	CASSDSTSGGAFGIGELFF	TGTGCCAGCAGCGACTCCACTAGCGGGGGGGCTTTCGGTATCGGGGAGCTGTTTTTT
once	TRBD2	TRBV5-1	TRBJ2-1	CASSSEVAGGYNEQFF	TGCGCCAGCAGCTCCGAGGTAGCGGGGGGATACAATGAGCAGTTCTTC
.	.	TRBV7-2	TRBJ1-1	CASSSSRTALNTEAFF	TGTGCCAGCAGCTCCTCACGGACAGCTTTGAACACTGAAGCTTTCTTT
.	.	TRBV7-9	TRBJ1-6	CASSKISGVPSGSPLHF	TGTGCCAGCAGCAAAATTTCAGGGGTTCCCTCGGGGTCACCCCTCCACTTT
.	.	TRBV3-1/TRBV3-2	TRBJ1-2	CASSPFGVGYTF	TGTGCCAGCAGCCCCTTCGGGGTTGGCTACACCTTC
.	.	TRBV9	TRBJ2-5	CASSPATGKETQYF	TGTGCCAGCAGCCCAGCTACAGGGAAGGAGACCCAGTACTTC
.	.	TRBV7-2	TRBJ1-1	CASSSDGLTEAFF	TGTGCCAGCAGCTCCGACGGACTCACTGAAGCTTTCTTT
.	TRBD1	TRBV5-1	TRBJ1-1	CASSSDRVGTEAFF	TGCGCCAGCAGCTCGGACAGGGTTGGGACTGAAGCTTTCTTT
few	TRBD1	TRBV30	TRBJ2-7	CAWSVRDRGIYEQYF	TGTGCCTGGAGTGTACGGGACAGGGGGATATACGAGCAGTACTTC
.	TRBD1	TRBV27	TRBJ2-2	CAKKGAMNTGELFF	TGTGCCAAAAAGGGGGCCATGAACACCGGGGAGCTGTTTTTT
.	.	TRBV7-9	TRBJ1-6	CASTPGVGNSPLHF	TGTGCCAGCACCCCGGGGGTGGGCAATTCACCCCTCCACTTT
.	.	TRBV6-1	TRBJ2-7	CASSDYSRDGGRGEQYF	TGTGCCAGCAGTGACTACTCTCGGGACGGGGGTCGGGGCGAGCAGTACTTC
.	TRBD2	TRBV6-2/TRBV6-3	TRBJ2-5	CASSTWRGGKETQYF	TGTGCCAGCAGCACGTGGCGGGGGGGGAAAGAGACCCAGTACTTC
.	TRBD1	TRBV11-3	TRBJ2-3	CASSPLSGTGLDTQYF	TGTGCCAGCAGCCCATTATCCGGGACAGGGTTAGATACGCAGTATTTT
.	.	TRBV5-5	TRBJ2-3	CASSVGPGADTQYF	TGTGCCAGCAGCGTCGGCCCAGGGGCAGATACGCAGTATTTT
.	TRBD2	TRBV7-3	TRBJ2-3	CASSLIGGTSGGTTDTQYF	TGTGCCAGCAGCTTAATAGGTGGGACTAGCGGGGGGACCACAGATACGCAGTATTTT
many	TRBD1	TRBV14	TRBJ1-6	CASSQDPGGVSPLHF	TGTGCCAGCAGCCAAGACCCAGGGGGCGTGTCACCCCTCCACTTT
.	.	TRBV27	TRBJ2-6	CASSGGAWGANVLTF	TGTGCCAGCTCCGGAGGGGCGTGGGGGGCCAACGTCCTGACTTTC
.	.	TRBV19	TRBJ2-1	CASSMARGRNEQFF	TGTGCCAGTAGTATGGCCAGGGGGAGGAATGAGCAGTTCTTC
few	TRBD2	TRBV6-5	TRBJ2-7	CASRVTSGRVHEQYF	TGTGCCAGCAGGGTGACTAGCGGGAGGGTCCACGAGCAGTACTTC
.	.	TRBV19	TRBJ1-2	CASSMGDSSYGYTF	TGTGCCAGTAGTATGGGCGACAGCTCCTATGGCTACACCTTC
.	.	TRBV5-1	TRBJ2-1	CASSFRQINNEQFF	TGCGCCAGCAGCTTCCGACAGATCAACAATGAGCAGTTCTTC
.	TRBD1	TRBV7-7	TRBJ2-7	CASSLDRVSYEQYF	TGTGCTAGCAGCTTGGACAGGGTATCCTACGAGCAGTACTTC
.	TRBD2	TRBV19	TRBJ2-7	CASSSIGTSVYEQYF	TGTGCCAGTAGTTCAATAGGGACTAGCGTGTACGAGCAGTACTTC
.	TRBD2	TRBV4-1	TRBJ2-3	CASSQEGRTGGSTDTQYF	TGCGCCAGCAGCCAAGAAGGAAGAACGGGGGGTTCCACAGATACGCAGTATTTT
.	TRBD1	TRBV6-5	TRBJ1-1	CASSQDRVTEAFF	TGTGCCAGCAGTCAGGACAGGGTCACTGAAGCTTTCTTT
.	.	TRBV11-2	TRBJ1-4	CASSLDPNPGKLFF	TGTGCCAGCAGCTTAGATCCGAACCCAGGAAAACTGTTTTTT
.	.	TRBV3-1/TRBV3-2	TRBJ1-3	CASSQVTQGHTIYF	TGTGCCAGCAGCCAAGTGACGCAGGGCCACACCATATATTTT
once	.	TRBV5-1	TRBJ2-1	CASSLELSSREQFF	TGCGCCAGCAGCTTGGAACTATCCTCGCGTGAGCAGTTCTTC
.	TRBD2	TRBV6-4	TRBJ2-3	CASSLAGGQTDTQYF	TGTGCCAGCAGTCTAGCGGGGGGCCAGACAGATACGCAGTATTTT
few	TRBD1	TRBV29-1	TRBJ1-2	CSVVEGGASGYTF	TGCAGCGTGGTGGAAGGGGGCGCGAGTGGCTACACCTTC
.	.	TRBV6-5	TRBJ1-1	CASSPGGGMNTEAFF	TGTGCCAGCAGCCCGGGTGGGGGGATGAACACTGAAGCTTTCTTT
.	.	TRBV30	TRBJ1-5	CAWSGQVGRNQPQHF	TGTGCCTGGAGTGGACAGGTGGGACGCAATCAGCCCCAGCATTTT
.	TRBD2	TRBV5-1	TRBJ2-3	CASSSQTSGITDTQYF	TGCGCCAGCAGCTCACAGACTAGCGGGATCACAGATACGCAGTATTTT
.	.	TRBV6-5	TRBJ1-1	CASSLNGKTEAFF	TGTGCCAGCAGTCTGAACGGGAAGACTGAAGCTTTCTTT
.	TRBD1	TRBV24-1	TRBJ2-7	CATTGPGQGTYEQYF	TGTGCCACCACCGGACCGGGACAGGGAACTTACGAGCAGTACTTC
.	.	TRBV18	TRBJ2-7	CASSPSGEVAHYEQYF	TGTGCCAGCTCACCCTCCGGGGAGGTTGCCCACTACGAGCAGTACTTC
.	.	TRBV18	TRBJ2-3	CASSPDSISTDTQYF	TGTGCCAGCTCACCCGACTCTATTAGCACAGATACGCAGTATTTT
.	.	TRBV7-2	TRBJ2-3	CASSLDAGADTQYF	TGTGCCAGCAGCTTAGATGCAGGGGCAGATACGCAGTATTTT
few	TRBD2	TRBV23-1	TRBJ2-7	CASSGRGNIGREPYEQYF	TGCGCCAGCAGCGGGAGGGGGAATATCGGGAGGGAACCCTACGAGCAGTACTTC
.	TRBD1	TRBV5-1	TRBJ2-2	CASSPGQATNTGELFF	TGCGCCAGCAGCCCAGGACAGGCCACGAACACCGGGGAGCTGTTTTTT
once	TRBD2	TRBV19	TRBJ2-7	CASSIGRRGRSSYEQYF	TGTGCCAGTAGTATTGGGAGACGCGGGAGAAGCTCCTACGAGCAGTACTTC
.	TRBD1	TRBV13	TRBJ2-2	CASSILPGGGELFF	TGTGCCAGCAGCATACTACCAGGGGGCGGGGAGCTGTTTTTT
.	TRBD2	TRBV25-1	TRBJ2-3	CASSLRVAGAGDTQYF	TGTGCCAGCAGCCTCCGGGTAGCGGGAGCCGGAGATACGCAGTATTTT
many	TRBD1	TRBV10-1	TRBJ1-1	CASSRTGETEAFF	TGCGCCAGCAGTAGGACAGGGGAGACTGAAGCTTTCTTT
.	.	TRBV5-6	TRBJ2-7	CASSATGVFPYEQYF	TGTGCCAGCAGCGCCACCGGGGTTTTCCCCTACGAGCAGTACTTC
.	TRBD2	TRBV19	TRBJ2-1	CATGLANYNEQFF	TGTGCCACGGGACTAGCGAACTACAATGAGCAGTTCTTC